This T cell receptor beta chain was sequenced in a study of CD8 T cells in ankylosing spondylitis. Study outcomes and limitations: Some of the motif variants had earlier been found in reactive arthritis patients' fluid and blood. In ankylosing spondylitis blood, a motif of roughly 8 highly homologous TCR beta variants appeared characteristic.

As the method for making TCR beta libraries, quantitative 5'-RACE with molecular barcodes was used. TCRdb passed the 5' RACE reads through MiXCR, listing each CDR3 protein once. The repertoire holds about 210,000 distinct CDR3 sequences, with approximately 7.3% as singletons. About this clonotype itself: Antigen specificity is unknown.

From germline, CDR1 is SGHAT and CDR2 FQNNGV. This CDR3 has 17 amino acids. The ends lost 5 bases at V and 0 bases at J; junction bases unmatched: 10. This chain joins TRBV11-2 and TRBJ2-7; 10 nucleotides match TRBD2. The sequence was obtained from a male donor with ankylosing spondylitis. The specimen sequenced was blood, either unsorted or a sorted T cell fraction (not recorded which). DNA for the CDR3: TGTGCCAGCAGCGTAAGAGCTCTAGCGGGAGACTCCTACGAGCAGTACTTC. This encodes CASSVRALAGDSYEQYF.